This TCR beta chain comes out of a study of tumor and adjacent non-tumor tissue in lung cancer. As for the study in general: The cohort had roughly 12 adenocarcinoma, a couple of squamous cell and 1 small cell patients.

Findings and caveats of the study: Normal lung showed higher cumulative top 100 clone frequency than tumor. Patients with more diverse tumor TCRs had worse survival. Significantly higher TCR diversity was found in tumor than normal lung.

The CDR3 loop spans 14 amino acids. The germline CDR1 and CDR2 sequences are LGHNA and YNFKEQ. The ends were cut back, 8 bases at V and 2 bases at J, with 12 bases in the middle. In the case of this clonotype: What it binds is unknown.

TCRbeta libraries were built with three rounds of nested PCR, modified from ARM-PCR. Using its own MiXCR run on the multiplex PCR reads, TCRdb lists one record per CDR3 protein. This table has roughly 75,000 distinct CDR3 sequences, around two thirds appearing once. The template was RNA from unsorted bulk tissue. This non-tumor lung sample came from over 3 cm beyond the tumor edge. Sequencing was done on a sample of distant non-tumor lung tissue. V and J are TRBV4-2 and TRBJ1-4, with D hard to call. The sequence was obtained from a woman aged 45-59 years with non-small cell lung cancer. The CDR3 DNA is TGTGCCAGCGGCCGGGCTACGACTAATGAAAAACTGTTTTTT. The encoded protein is CASGRATTNEKLFF.